The TCR beta chain described here comes from a study of human T cells and chemical hapten exposure. This sample's time point: pre-sensitization, week 0. Treatment in this sample: therapeutic diphenylcyclopropenone sensitization with weekly scalp DPC. In TCRdb, the RACE reads were re-called with MiXCR into one record per CDR3 protein. The sample gives approximately 370,000 distinct CDR3 sequences, about 5.4% of which show up once; around 8.6% is in the top ten. This CDR3 is 13 amino acids long. Germline V gene lookup returns CDR1 KGHDR and CDR2 SFDVKD. Between the trimmed V and J ends, which lost 4 bases and 4 bases, there was a span of 6 bases. This clonotype was counted a few times.

The V call is TRBV24-1, the J call TRBJ2-2; the D is unclear. This TCR was sampled from a woman aged 18 to 35 with alopecia areata. Some clones in this sample may be carry-over from other donors' samples. Sequences were derived from whole blood, sampled in connection with sensitization to the hapten diphenylcyclopropenone (DPC). The CDR3 sequence is CATSDPITGELFF. The CDR3 coding sequence is TGTGCCACCAGTGACCCAATCACCGGGGAGCTGTTTTTT.